This T cell receptor (beta chain) was identified during a study of T cell repertoires in cytomegalovirus infection. This CDR3 is 16 amino acids long. Trimming cost V 4 bases and J 3 bases; bases outside gene matches: 9. General study points: Ex vivo responses were dominated by HLA-C-restricted CMV-specific TCR beta clonotypes. CMV carriers with the relevant HLA were identified by cumulative public TCR beta family frequency.

As for this clonotype: Its target is unknown.

TCRdb reanalysed the reads using MiXCR and keeps one entry per CDR3 protein. There are roughly 600,000 distinct CDR3 sequences in the sample; 24% occur only once, and roughly 8% lies in the top ten. Sequenced input: CD8+ T cells from PBMCs. The receptor was derived from a human donor in good health (CMV status not recorded). Some clones in this sample may be carry-over from other donors' samples. V and J are TRBV12-3 or TRBV12-4 and TRBJ1-1; 9 nucleotides align to TRBD1. This CDR3 is CASSSLTGGTDTEAFF. The CDR3 DNA sequence: TGTGCCAGCAGTTCCTTGACAGGGGGAACGGACACTGAAGCTTTCTTT.